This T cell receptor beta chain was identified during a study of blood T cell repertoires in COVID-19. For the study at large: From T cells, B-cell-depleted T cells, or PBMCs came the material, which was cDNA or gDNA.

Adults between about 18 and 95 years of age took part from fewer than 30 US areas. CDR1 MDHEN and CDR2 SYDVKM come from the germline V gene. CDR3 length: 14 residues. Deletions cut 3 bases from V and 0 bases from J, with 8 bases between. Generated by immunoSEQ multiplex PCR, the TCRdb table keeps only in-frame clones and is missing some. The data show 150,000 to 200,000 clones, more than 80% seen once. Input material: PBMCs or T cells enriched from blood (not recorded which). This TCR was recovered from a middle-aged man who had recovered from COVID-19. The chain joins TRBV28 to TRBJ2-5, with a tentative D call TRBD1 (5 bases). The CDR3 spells CASSLAGNQETQYF. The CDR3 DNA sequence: TGTGCCAGCAGTTTGGCAGGGAACCAAGAGACCCAGTACTTC.